Below, 27 T cell receptor beta chains from the same sample are listed, as sequenced in a study of CD4 T cells in relation to SARS-CoV-2 and coronaviruses (dated by TCRdb to about 2021). Antigens for these TCRs are unknown. CD4+ T cells from unexposed donors were collected before the COVID-19 pandemic (2011-2018). After about 10 days of culture, CD4+ T cells were isolated with the EasySep CD4+ T cell isolation kit. Library generation was performed with the immunoSEQ multiplex PCR assay. TCRdb limited this immuneACCESS table to in-frame rearrangements with V and J called. A share of clones is missing; checked studies link under half to unresolved V genes, and the rest is unexplained. This sample is represented by more than 15,000 clones; roughly 82% of them were singletons. The ten largest clones capture 31% of the sample. Specimen: CD4+ T cells from PBMCs, cultured in vitro. These receptors were obtained from a human donor in good health.

The chain couples TRBV30 to TRBJ2-7, with D perhaps TRBD2 (6 bases). Trimming pared 6 bases from V and 1 base from J, leaving 16 bases between. The CDR3 is 14 amino acids. CDR1 and CDR2 (germline): GTSNPN, SVGIG (reference sequence). In DNA, the CDR3 is TGTGCCTGCATGGGAGGAAAGGGGTCCTACGAGCAGTACTTC. Translated, it gives CACMGGKGSYEQYF.

The chain couples TRBV12-5 to TRBJ2-7; D is unresolved. Germline V lookup: CDR1 LGHNT, CDR2 FRNRAP. The ends were cut back, 3 bases at V and 2 bases at J, with 5 bases in the middle. This CDR3 is built from 12 residues. Written as DNA, the CDR3 is TGTGCTAGTGGTTTCGGAACCTACGAGCAGTACTTC. Its protein is CASGFGTYEQYF.

The chain links TRBV5-1 to TRBJ2-3, with a weak D call TRBD2 (5 bases). CDR3 size: 16 residues. The germline V and J ends were trimmed by 4 bases and 2 bases, with 17 bases remaining between them. Looked up from germline, CDR1 is SGHRS and CDR2 is YFSETQ. Written as DNA, the CDR3 is TGCGCCAGCAGCCCATCTAGCAAAACACCCACAGATACGCAGTATTTT. It encodes CASSPSSKTPTDTQYF.

The chain recombines TRBV18 with TRBJ2-6; a possible D gene is TRBD1 (6 bases). The CDR3 length is 15 residues. Trimming took 5 bases from V and 2 from J, leaving 10 bases between them. Looked up from germline, CDR1 is KGHSH and CDR2 is LQKENI. The CDR3 loop is CASSSQGAGANVLTF. The CDR3 nucleotides read TGTGCCAGCTCATCACAGGGAGCTGGGGCCAACGTCCTGACTTTC.

This clone has only a few counts. The gene calls are TRBV2 and TRBJ1-4; 8 bases map to TRBD1. Germline-derived CDR1 and CDR2 are SNHLY and FYNNEI. V lost 6 bases, J lost 2 bases, and 5 bases stayed unmatched. The CDR3 loop spans 15 amino acids. As DNA, the CDR3 is TGTGCCAGCAGCTTACAGGGGGAGACTAATGAAAAACTGTTTTTT. It is translated as CASSLQGETNEKLFF.

The chain recombines TRBV7-8 with TRBJ1-5, with D possibly matching TRBD1 (6 bases). V lost 4 bases, J lost 5 bases, and 15 bases lay in between. Germline V gene data show CDR1 as SGHVS and CDR2 as FQNEAQ. The CDR3 has 15 residues. CDR3 loop: CASSSPTGLYQPQHF. DNA of the CDR3: TGTGCCAGCAGCTCTCCGACAGGTTTATATCAGCCCCAGCATTTT.

The rearrangement joins TRBV5-5 to TRBJ2-3; D unclear. V was trimmed by 0 bases and J by 7 bases, leaving 6 bases between them. The CDR3 is 12 amino acids. CDR1 and CDR2 from the germline V gene are SGHKS and YYEKEE (reference sequence). The CDR3 DNA reads TGTGCCAGCAGCTTGGACGAATATACGCAGTATTTT. Its translation: CASSLDEYTQYF.

The rearrangement uses TRBV5-1 and TRBJ2-6, with D uncertain. CDR1 and CDR2 (germline): SGHRS, YFSETQ. Between the trimmed V and J ends, which lost 0 bases and 0 bases, there was a span of 13 bases. The CDR3 is 18 amino acids. The CDR3 DNA follows: TGCGCCAGCAGCTTGGGGCAGAGAATACGCTCTGGGGCCAACGTCCTGACTTTC. Its protein is CASSLGQRIRSGANVLTF.

The rearrangement links TRBV21-1 to TRBJ2-7; the tabulated D call, TRBD2, remains unverified against the DNA. TRBV21-1 constitutes a pseudogene. The CDR3 extends over 15 amino acids. The CDR3 nucleotides read TGTGCCAGCAGCAAAGCGGGAGGGAGATCCTACGAGCAGTACTTC. Translation gives CASSKAGGRSYEQYF.

This clone was found once. The chain carries TRBV10-3 and TRBJ2-7, with 8 bases matching TRBD2. The V gene end was trimmed by 3 bases and the J gene end by 3 bases; junction bases not matched to a gene: 4. This CDR3 contains 14 residues. Germline values: CDR1 ENHRY, CDR2 SYGVKD. The CDR3 region is CAISEVAGIYEQYF. The CDR3 DNA sequence: TGTGCCATCAGTGAAGTAGCGGGGATCTACGAGCAGTACTTC.

The gene calls are TRBV12-3 or TRBV12-4 and TRBJ2-7, with 7 bases matching TRBD1. The CDR3 totals 13 residues. V was pared by 2 bases and J by 6 bases, with 4 bases of the junction left unmatched. CDR3 nucleotide sequence: TGTGCCAGCAGTTTACCACCAGGGGGCGAGCAGTACTTC. Protein product: CASSLPPGGEQYF.

This clone was seen only once. The gene calls are TRBV12-3 or TRBV12-4 and TRBJ1-3; D not resolved. The CDR3 loop spans 11 amino acids. Trimming cost V 6 bases and J 2 bases, with 2 bases left between them. CDR3 bases: TGTGCCAGCAGCACTGGAAACACCATATATTTT. Encoded protein: CASSTGNTIYF.

The chain links TRBV6-2 or TRBV6-3 to TRBJ1-2; D is unclear. Trimming shortened V by 3 bases and J by 4 bases, and 9 bases separated the two germline ends. The length of the CDR3 is 13 residues. CDR1 and CDR2 (germline): MNHEY, SVGEGT. CDR3 sequence: CASSYPGAYGYTF. The CDR3 bases are TGTGCCAGCAGTTATCCGGGAGCCTATGGCTACACCTTC.

The chain recombines TRBV9 with TRBJ2-1, with TRBD2 matching 12 bases. Per germline, CDR1 SGDLS and CDR2 YYNGEE. Unmatched junction bases numbered 9, after V lost 4 bases and J lost 10 bases. The CDR3 loop spans 15 amino acids. In DNA, the CDR3 is TGTGCCAGCAGCTTTCGACTAGCGGGAGAGGACGAGCAGTTCTTC. This codes for CASSFRLAGEDEQFF.

The V gene is TRBV18, the J gene TRBJ2-4; D is ambiguous. Germline assignment: CDR1 KGHSH and CDR2 LQKENI. Between the trimmed V and J ends, which lost 0 bases and 4 bases, there was a span of 13 bases. The CDR3 extends over 16 amino acids. The DNA of the CDR3 is TGTGCCAGCTCACCACCTACAAGCCCCTCTAAAAACATTCAGTACTTC. Translating it yields CASSPPTSPSKNIQYF.

V usage is TRBV19 and J usage is TRBJ1-2; the match to TRBD1 covers 11 bases. The germline V gene encodes CDR1 LNHDA and CDR2 SQIVND (reference sequence). The CDR3 runs to 14 residues. V trimming: 4 bases; J trimming: 6 bases; junction bases outside the gene matches: 4. This chain's CDR3 is CASSRDRGIDGYTF. CDR3 bases: TGTGCCAGTAGTAGGGACAGGGGGATCGATGGCTACACCTTC.

The count of this clone is one. The chain links TRBV18 to TRBJ2-3; no clear D gene. There are 16 residues in the CDR3. Trimming took off 2 bases at V and 0 bases at J, with 12 bases between the two ends. CDR1 is KGHSH and CDR2 is LQKENI in the germline V gene. CDR3 sequence: CASSPIGGFSTDTQYF. As DNA, the CDR3 is TGTGCCAGCTCACCAATTGGCGGCTTTAGCACAGATACGCAGTATTTT.

The chain has TRBV3-1 (or the pseudogene TRBV3-2) and TRBJ2-1; D assignment may be TRBD1 or TRBD2 (5 bases each). The V end lost 4 bases, the J end lost 4 bases, and 14 bases lay between the germline ends. Germline V gene sequence: CDR1 LGHDT, CDR2 YNNKEL (reference sequence). This CDR3 has 15 amino acids. The CDR3 region is CASSRARGYYNEQFF. The CDR3 DNA reads TGTGCCAGCAGCCGGGCCCGGGGCTATTACAATGAGCAGTTCTTC.

This clone was found a few times. This rearrangement joins TRBV7-2 to TRBJ2-1; TRBD1 matches at 9 bases. V lost 5 bases to trimming and J lost 8 bases; unmatched junction nucleotides: 13. The germline CDR1 and CDR2 sequences are SGHTA and FQGNSA. The CDR3 is made up of 16 amino acids. The CDR3 is CASSPSGGQGRDEQFF. The CDR3 DNA reads as TGTGCCAGCAGCCCATCGGGGGGACAGGGAAGGGATGAGCAGTTCTTC.

This clone turned up a few times. The rearrangement joins TRBV7-3 to TRBJ2-5; 10 bases are shared with TRBD2. Unmatched junction bases numbered 13, after V lost 5 bases and J lost 4 bases. The CDR3 sequence is 17 residues long. Germline-derived CDR1 and CDR2 are SGHTA and FQGTGA. CDR3 DNA sequence: TGTGCCAGCAGCACCGGGGTGGCTAGCGGGAGAGGAGAGACCCAGTACTTC. This encodes CASSTGVASGRGETQYF.

This chain joins TRBV4-1 and TRBJ1-3, with D perhaps matching TRBD1 (6 bases). In germline, CDR1 is MGHRA, CDR2 YSYEKL. The CDR3 spans 15 residues. Trimming left V 0 bases short and J 3 bases short, with 9 bases between. CDR3 nucleotides: TGCGCCAGCAGCCAAGAGGACAGAGTTGGAAACACCATATATTTT. Its protein is CASSQEDRVGNTIYF.

The chain employs TRBV14 and TRBJ1-2; 8 nucleotides agree with TRBD1. Losses at the gene ends were 4 bases for V and 2 bases for J; bases not matched to a gene: 6. The CDR3 contains 15 residues. Germline CDR1 SGHDN, CDR2 FVKESK. CDR3 amino acids: CASSRTGGRNYGYTF. DNA of the CDR3: TGTGCCAGCAGCCGAACAGGGGGAAGGAACTATGGCTACACCTTC.

The chain uses TRBV4-3 and TRBJ2-3, with TRBD2 matching over 10 bases. V lost 5 bases to trimming and J lost 5 bases; unmatched junction nucleotides: 10. CDR3 size: 16 residues. Germline assignment: CDR1 LGHNA and CDR2 YSLEER. In nucleotides, the CDR3 is TGCGCCAGCAGCTCTAGCGGGGGTCTCCTGGGAGATACGCAGTATTTT. As protein: CASSSSGGLLGDTQYF.

This chain uses TRBV18 with TRBJ1-2; possibly TRBD1 for D (5 bases). The CDR3 spans 12 residues. The germline V gene encodes CDR1 KGHSH and CDR2 LQKENI. V dropped 0 bases and J dropped 7 bases, with 6 bases sitting between them. The DNA of the CDR3 is TGTGCCAGCTCACCACCGGGGGGTGGCTACACCTTC. Encoded protein: CASSPPGGGYTF.

This clone came up a few times. The chain joins TRBV13 to TRBJ2-1; 10 bases map to TRBD2. Unmatched junction bases numbered 5, after V lost 1 base and J lost 5 bases. Germline V gives CDR1 PRHDT, CDR2 FYEKMQ (reference sequence). The CDR3 spans 16 residues. The CDR3 sequence is CASSLDLAGENNEQFF. The CDR3, as DNA: TGTGCCAGCAGCTTAGATCTAGCGGGAGAGAACAATGAGCAGTTCTTC.

This chain joins TRBV18 and TRBJ2-7; 10 bases are a match to TRBD2. Germline V CDR1 and CDR2: KGHSH, LQKENI. The CDR3 is 14 amino acids. V lost 3 bases to trimming and J lost 4 bases; unmatched junction nucleotides: 3. This chain's CDR3 is CASSPASGRYEQYF. The CDR3 DNA sequence: TGTGCCAGCTCACCGGCTAGCGGGAGATACGAGCAGTACTTC. Variable domain in full (rest from reference TRBV18 and TRBJ2-7): NAGVMQNPRHLVRRRGQEARLRCSPMKGHSHVYWYRQLPEEGLKFMVYLQKENIIDESGMPKERFSAEFPKEGPSILRIQQVVRGDSAAYFCASSPASGRYEQYFGPGTRLTVT.

This clone was seen more than once but under ten times. The gene calls are TRBV7-2 and TRBJ2-1; 11 bases map to TRBD2. This CDR3 spans 15 amino acids. Germline-derived CDR1 and CDR2 are SGHTA and FQGNSA. V was pared by 6 bases and J by 4 bases, with 5 bases of the junction left unmatched. The CDR3 here is CASSSSGGNYNEQFF. The DNA of the CDR3 is TGTGCCAGCAGTTCTAGCGGGGGGAATTACAATGAGCAGTTCTTC.